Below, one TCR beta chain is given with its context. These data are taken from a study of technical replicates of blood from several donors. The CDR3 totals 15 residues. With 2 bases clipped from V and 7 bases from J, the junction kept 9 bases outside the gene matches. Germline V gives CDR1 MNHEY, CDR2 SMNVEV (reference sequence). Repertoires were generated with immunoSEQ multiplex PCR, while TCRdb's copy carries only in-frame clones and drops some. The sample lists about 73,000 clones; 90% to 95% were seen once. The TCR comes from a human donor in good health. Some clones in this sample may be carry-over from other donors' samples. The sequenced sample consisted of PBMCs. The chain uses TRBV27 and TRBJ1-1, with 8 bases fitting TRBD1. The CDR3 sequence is CASSLIPGGEGEAFF. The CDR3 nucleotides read TGTGCCAGCAGTTTAATCCCAGGGGGCGAGGGTGAAGCTTTCTTT.